This T cell receptor (beta chain) originates from a study of brain T cells in children with intractable seizures. The germline CDR1 and CDR2 sequences are KGHDR and SFDVKD. The germline V and J ends were trimmed by 2 bases and 0 bases, with 9 bases remaining between them. CDR3 length: 16 amino acids. Data came from immunoSEQ multiplex PCR; TCRdb stores just in-frame clones and leaves some out. Here the sample spans 340,000 or so clones, over 90% being singletons. Specified time point: blood from clinic visit 5 months post-surgery; TSC patient then seizure free. Only cases whose brain tissue showed the highest T cell transcript signatures were sequenced.

The sequence derives from a boy in the first two years of life with tuberous sclerosis and intractable seizures. Sample: peripheral blood, taken less than 6 months after surgery. The chain carries TRBV24-1 and TRBJ2-2, with TRBD1 as a possible D gene (6 bases). This CDR3 is CATSDSGQPNTGELFF. The CDR3 DNA reads as TGTGCCACCAGTGATTCTGGACAGCCGAACACCGGGGAGCTGTTTTTT.